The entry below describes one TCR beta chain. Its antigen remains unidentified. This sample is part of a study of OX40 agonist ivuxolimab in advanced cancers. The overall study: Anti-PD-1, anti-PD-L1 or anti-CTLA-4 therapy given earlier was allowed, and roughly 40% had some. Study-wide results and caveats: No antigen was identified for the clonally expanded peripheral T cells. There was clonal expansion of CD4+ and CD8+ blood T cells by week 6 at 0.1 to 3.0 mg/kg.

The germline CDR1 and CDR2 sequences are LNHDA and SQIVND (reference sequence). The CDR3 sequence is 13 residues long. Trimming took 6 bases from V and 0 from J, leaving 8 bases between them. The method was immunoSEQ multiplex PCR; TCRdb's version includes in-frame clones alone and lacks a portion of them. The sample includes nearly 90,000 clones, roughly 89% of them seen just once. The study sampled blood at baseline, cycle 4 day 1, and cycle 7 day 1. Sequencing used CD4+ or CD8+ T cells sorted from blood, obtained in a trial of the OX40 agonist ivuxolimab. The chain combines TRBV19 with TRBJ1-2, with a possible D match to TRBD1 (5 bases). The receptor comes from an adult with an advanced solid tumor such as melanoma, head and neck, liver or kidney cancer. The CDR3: CASRDTANYGYTF. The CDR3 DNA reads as TGTGCCAGTAGGGACACAGCTAACTATGGCTACACCTTC.